This entry lists 30 T cell receptor beta chains sequenced from one sample in a study of blood T cell repertoires in COVID-19. Here immunoSEQ multiplex PCR was the method, and the copy in TCRdb shows in-frame clones only, minus some. The sample consists of 90,000 to 150,000 clones, approximately 71% of them appearing once. The sample consisted of peripheral blood. The receptors stem from a human donor in a cohort sampled during active COVID-19.

This clone was recorded a few times. This sample also contains other DNA sequences that code for the same CDR3. This chain uses TRBV7-2 with TRBJ2-7, with 11 bases matching TRBD1. The J segment lost 3 bases and the V segment lost 5 bases, leaving 3 bases of the junction unmatched. The CDR3 is made up of 14 amino acids. Germline V gives CDR1 SGHTA, CDR2 FQGNSA. CDR3 coding DNA: TGTGCCAGCAGCCCCGGGACAGGGGGCTACGAGCAGTACTTC. Translated: CASSPGTGGYEQYF.

The rearrangement joins TRBV7-8 to TRBJ2-2; 7 bases match TRBD2. The V segment lost 10 bases and the J segment 6 bases; nucleotides outside the gene matches: 8. From germline, CDR1 is SGHVS and CDR2 FQNEAQ. This CDR3 has 13 amino acids. CDR3 sequence: CAIGAGVAGELFF. CDR3 sequence (DNA): TGTGCCATAGGGGCGGGAGTGGCCGGGGAGCTGTTTTTT.

This clone was recorded only once. CDR3 sequence: CASSLGIDSHEQYF. CDR3 in DNA: TGCGCCAGCAGCTTGGGAATTGACAGCCACGAGCAGTACTTC. This rearrangement joins TRBV5-1 to TRBJ2-7, with D perhaps matching TRBD1 (5 bases). The V and J ends lost 0 bases and 5 bases respectively, with 12 bases between them. The CDR3 runs to 14 residues. CDR1 and CDR2 (germline): SGHRS, YFSETQ.

This chain joins TRBV25-1 and TRBJ1-2, with D hard to call. V lost 4 bases and J 4 bases, leaving 10 bases between the germline ends. The CDR3 loop spans 13 amino acids. Germline assignment: CDR1 MGHDK and CDR2 SYGVNS. DNA for the CDR3: TGTGCCAGCAGTGGCGGTACGGTCTATGGCTACACCTTC. Its translation: CASSGGTVYGYTF.

The chain employs TRBV13 and TRBJ2-7; weak D call: TRBD1 (6 bases). The V and J ends lost 0 bases and 7 bases respectively, with 13 bases between them. This CDR3 has 14 amino acids. Per the germline V gene, CDR1 is PRHDT and CDR2 is FYEKMQ (reference sequence). Here the CDR3 reads CASSLGQGTDEQYF. The CDR3 DNA reads TGTGCCAGCAGCTTAGGGCAGGGGACGGATGAGCAGTACTTC.

The chain joins TRBV6-5 to TRBJ1-3; D unresolved. V was shortened by 2 bases and J by 7 bases, with 15 bases between the two germline ends. The CDR3 has 15 residues. From germline, CDR1 is MNHEY and CDR2 SVGAGI. The CDR3 loop is CASSYRAEARNTIYF. Written as DNA, the CDR3 is TGTGCCAGCAGTTACCGGGCGGAGGCGAGGAACACCATATATTTT.

The chain is built from TRBV5-6 and TRBJ1-5; D might be TRBD1 (5 bases). The germline gives CDR1 SGHDT, CDR2 YYEEEE. V dropped 3 bases and J dropped 0 bases, with 7 bases sitting between them. This CDR3 has 14 residues. CDR3 in DNA: TGTGCCAGCAGCTCGACAGATAGCAATCAGCCCCAGCATTTT. This sequence encodes CASSSTDSNQPQHF.

The rearrangement joins TRBV5-5 to TRBJ2-7, with D maybe TRBD1 (5 bases). Trimming took 0 bases from V and 3 from J, leaving 10 bases between them. CDR1 is SGHKS and CDR2 is YYEKEE in the germline V gene (reference sequence). The CDR3 is 14 residues long. The CDR3 nucleotides read TGTGCCAGCAGCTTGGCGGCAGGGTTCTACGAGCAGTACTTC. Its protein is CASSLAAGFYEQYF.

This sequence joins TRBV19 and TRBJ1-2, with D unresolved. Germline V gene lookup returns CDR1 LNHDA and CDR2 SQIVND (reference sequence). V lost 7 bases, J lost 0 bases, and 15 bases lay in between. The CDR3 extends over 15 amino acids. The CDR3 region is CASTRGGEANYGYTF. Written as DNA, the CDR3 is TGTGCCAGTACCCGGGGAGGAGAAGCTAACTATGGCTACACCTTC.

This clone was detected a few times. CDR3 sequence (DNA): TGTGCCAGCACCGTTGAGACGCTAGCGGGAAACACCATATATTTT. Translation gives CASTVETLAGNTIYF. The genes are TRBV11-2 and TRBJ1-3; D uncertain. The CDR3 length is 15 residues. The germline gives CDR1 SGHAT, CDR2 FQNNGV. The V and J ends lost 7 bases and 4 bases respectively, with 17 bases between them.

The rearrangement joins TRBV7-9 to TRBJ1-4; TRBD1 might be the D (6 bases). CDR3 length: 15 residues. Germline lookup yields CDR1 SEHNR and CDR2 FQNEAQ (reference sequence). The ends were cut back, 1 base at V and 4 bases at J, with 10 bases in the middle. The CDR3 loop reads CASSLVGGNNEKLFF. The CDR3 DNA reads as TGTGCCAGCAGCTTAGTTGGGGGCAATAATGAAAAACTGTTTTTT.

The chain recombines TRBV29-1 with TRBJ1-4; maybe TRBD1 (6 bases). The germline V gene encodes CDR1 SQVTM and CDR2 ANQGSEA. V lost 6 bases to trimming and J lost 0 bases, with 11 bases between them. The CDR3 runs to 14 residues. DNA for the CDR3: TGCAGCGTGTCCGCAGGGGCAACTAATGAAAAACTGTTTTTT. This encodes CSVSAGATNEKLFF.

The CDR3 bases are TGTGCCAGCAGCTCACGAAGAGGGTCCGACAATGAGCAGTTCTTC. This translates into CASSSRRGSDNEQFF. The gene calls are TRBV3-1 (or the pseudogene TRBV3-2) and TRBJ2-1; a possible D gene is TRBD2 (5 bases). Trimming stripped 5 bases from V and 5 bases from J, with 16 bases between. The CDR3 totals 15 residues. Germline CDR1 LGHDT, CDR2 YNNKEL (reference sequence).

V usage is TRBV15 and J usage is TRBJ1-3, with D perhaps matching TRBD1 (5 bases). V was shortened by 1 base and J by 1 base, with 14 bases between the two germline ends. Looked up from germline, CDR1 is LNHNV and CDR2 is YYDKDF (reference sequence). The CDR3 length is 17 residues. The CDR3 is CATSRALPTASGNTIYF. The DNA of the CDR3 is TGTGCCACCAGCAGAGCCCTCCCGACAGCGTCTGGAAACACCATATATTTT.

This sequence joins TRBV28 and TRBJ2-3, with 7 nucleotides matching TRBD1. V was pared by 4 bases and J by 3 bases, with 10 bases of the junction left unmatched. CDR3 size: 16 residues. Per the germline V gene, CDR1 is MDHEN and CDR2 is SYDVKM. The CDR3 DNA follows: TGTGCCAGCAGTTCCGCAGGGGGACCCTTGACAGATACGCAGTATTTT. Amino acid sequence: CASSSAGGPLTDTQYF.

V gene TRBV7-8 combines with J gene TRBJ1-4, with 9 bases lining up with TRBD1. The CDR3 is made up of 14 amino acids. In germline, CDR1 is SGHVS, CDR2 FQNEAQ. V shed 1 base and J 6 bases; nucleotides not matched to a gene: 0. The CDR3 protein is CASSLGTGDEKLFF. CDR3 bases: TGTGCCAGCAGCTTAGGGACAGGGGATGAAAAACTGTTTTTT.

The chain carries TRBV7-3 and TRBJ1-4; the match to TRBD1 covers 7 bases. Germline V gives CDR1 SGHTA, CDR2 FQGTGA. CDR3 length equals 15 residues. The V and J ends lost 1 base and 6 bases, in that order; junction bases with no gene match: 5. The CDR3 sequence: CASSLMGTDDEKLFF. The CDR3 DNA reads TGTGCCAGCAGCTTAATGGGGACAGATGATGAAAAACTGTTTTTT.

This CDR3 is CASSYRAGRYEQYF. CDR3 sequence (DNA): TGTGCCAGCAGTTATCGAGCGGGCCGCTACGAGCAGTACTTC. The chain is built from TRBV28 and TRBJ2-7, with TRBD2 as a possible D gene (6 bases). In germline, CDR1 is MDHEN, CDR2 SYDVKM. The CDR3 totals 14 residues. Between the trimmed V and J ends, which lost 4 bases and 3 bases, there was a span of 13 bases.

The chain employs TRBV19 and TRBJ2-7; 7 bases agree with TRBD1. Germline CDR1 and CDR2: LNHDA and SQIVND (reference sequence). The CDR3 loop spans 14 amino acids. V was pared by 3 bases and J by 3 bases, with 5 bases of the junction left unmatched. The CDR3 sequence is CASSIVGTDYEQYF. CDR3 DNA: TGTGCCAGTAGTATCGTTGGGACAGACTACGAGCAGTACTTC.

This clone was counted only a few times. The V gene is TRBV10-3, the J gene TRBJ1-1; 7 bases agree with TRBD1. This CDR3 comprises 14 residues. Trimming at V came to 6 bases and at J to 0 bases, leaving 4 bases not matched to a gene. Germline-derived CDR1 and CDR2 are ENHRY and SYGVKD. CDR3 nucleotides: TGTGCCATCAGACAGGGGACCATGAACACTGAAGCTTTCTTT. Its translation is CAIRQGTMNTEAFF.

The chain recombines TRBV3-1 (or the pseudogene TRBV3-2) with TRBJ1-2, with TRBD1 as a possible D gene (6 bases). Trimming removed 4 bases at V and 6 bases at J, with 6 bases between. Germline V gene lookup returns CDR1 LGHDT and CDR2 YNNKEL (reference sequence). The CDR3 sequence is 11 residues long. Here the CDR3 reads CASSPGDGYTF. DNA for the CDR3: TGTGCCAGCAGCCCAGGGGATGGCTACACCTTC.

The chain links TRBV19 to TRBJ1-2; TRBD1 is a possible D gene (5 bases). The V gene's germline CDR1 is LNHDA and CDR2 SQIVND (reference sequence). V was pared by 5 bases and J by 4 bases, with 8 bases between. The CDR3 covers 12 residues. The CDR3 DNA sequence: TGTGCCAGTAGTCTGCAGGGCTATGGCTACACCTTC. Translating it yields CASSLQGYGYTF.

This clone came up once. This sequence joins TRBV12-3 or TRBV12-4 and TRBJ1-1; 11 nucleotides match TRBD1. CDR3 length: 13 residues. DNA for the CDR3: TGTGCTGTGGACAGGGGGCAGAACACTGAAGCTTTCTTT. This codes for CAVDRGQNTEAFF.

The chain employs TRBV18 and TRBJ2-2; 13 bases agree with TRBD2. Unmatched junction bases numbered 5, after V lost 3 bases and J lost 4 bases. The CDR3 is 17 residues long. Germline-derived CDR1 and CDR2 are KGHSH and LQKENI. The CDR3 is CASSPIGLAGVTGELFF. The CDR3 region has the DNA TGTGCCAGCTCACCGATCGGACTAGCGGGGGTCACCGGGGAGCTGTTTTTT.

The chain combines TRBV18 with TRBJ2-7, with D possibly TRBD1 on 5 matching bases. CDR1 is KGHSH and CDR2 is LQKENI in the germline V gene. V dropped 3 bases and J dropped 6 bases, with 12 bases sitting between them. The CDR3 has 13 residues. The CDR3 sequence is CASSPDQGSEQYF. DNA for the CDR3: TGTGCCAGCTCACCTGATCAGGGCTCCGAGCAGTACTTC.

The rearrangement links TRBV6-6 to TRBJ2-3; D gene unclear. CDR1 and CDR2 (germline): MNHNY, SVGAGI (reference sequence). V was pared by 2 bases and J by 1 base, with 7 bases between. CDR3 length: 14 amino acids. CDR3 DNA: TGTGCCAGCAGTTACGCCAGCGGCACAGATACGCAGTATTTT. Residues: CASSYASGTDTQYF.

The chain has TRBV7-9 and TRBJ1-1, with a tentative D call TRBD1 (5 bases). Germline-derived CDR1 and CDR2 are SEHNR and FQNEAQ (reference sequence). Trimming took 2 bases from V and 2 from J, leaving 15 bases between them. The CDR3 has 16 residues. DNA for the CDR3: TGTGCCAGCAGCTTAACCGGCAGGGAATTTAACACTGAAGCTTTCTTT. This codes for CASSLTGREFNTEAFF. Combining the CDR3 with reference TRBV7-9 and TRBJ1-1 gives the whole variable domain DTGVSQNPRHKITKRGQNVTFRCDPISEHNRLYWYRQTLGQGPEFLTYFQNEAQLEKSRLLSDRFSAERPKGSFSTLEIQRTEQGDSAMYLCASSLTGREFNTEAFFGQGTRLTVV.

Only a few counts were recorded for this clone. The V call is TRBV6-5, the J call TRBJ1-2; TRBD1 might be the D (6 bases). The V gene lost 6 bases and the J gene lost 2 bases, with 10 bases spanning the gap. The germline V gene has CDR1 MNHEY and CDR2 SVGAGI. The CDR3 totals 13 residues. DNA of the CDR3: TGTGCCAGCAGATCAACAGGGAACTATGGCTACACCTTC. As protein: CASRSTGNYGYTF.

V gene TRBV11-3 combines with J gene TRBJ2-7, with TRBD1 matching 7 bases. The CDR3 contains 14 residues. V lost 2 bases, J lost 3 bases, and 4 bases stayed unmatched. Germline V CDR1 and CDR2: SGHNT, YENEEA. DNA for the CDR3: TGTGCCAGCAGCTTACGGACAGGATACTACGAGCAGTACTTC. It yields the protein CASSLRTGYYEQYF.

The chain joins TRBV7-8 to TRBJ2-3; 7 nucleotides match TRBD1. From germline, CDR1 is SGHVS and CDR2 FQNEAQ. Losses at the gene ends were 10 bases for V and 4 bases for J; bases not matched to a gene: 17. The CDR3 spans 16 residues. The CDR3 sequence: CATSYLHRGKADTQYF. The CDR3 DNA reads TGTGCCACCTCATACTTGCACAGGGGCAAAGCAGATACGCAGTATTTT.